This T cell receptor (beta chain) was profiled in a study of shared clonotypes between healthy human individuals. The germline CDR1 and CDR2 sequences are SGHNT and YYREEE (reference sequence). The CDR3 extends over 14 amino acids. Trimming cost V 3 bases and J 2 bases, with 12 bases left between them. Sequenced by immunoSEQ multiplex PCR; TCRdb stores in-frame clones only, minus some. The data show some 1.4 million clones, roughly 95% seen once. The receptor's source is a man aged 25 to 40 in good health. The chain uses TRBV5-4 and TRBJ2-7; no reliable D call. The sample consisted of naive CD4+ T cells sorted from blood. Subset of the sample: CD45RA+ positively selected. The CDR3, as DNA: TGTGCCAGCAGCTCCCGGCACTTAACCTACGAGCAGTACTTC. Translating it yields CASSSRHLTYEQYF.